These T cell receptor beta chains were read from a single sample in a study of CD8 T cells in Susac syndrome. TCRdb processed the immunoSEQ multiplex PCR reads anew with MiXCR; each CDR3 protein has one entry. The sample lists over 100,000 distinct CDR3 sequences; about 90% were seen once. The sequencing sample was made of CD4+ T cells from PBMCs. All receptors derive from a human donor in good health. Each CDR3 is given with its conserved first and last residue. Fields, in order: D gene, V gene, clone size, J gene, CDR3 protein, CDR3 DNA. D genes are given only for firm matches. Size is stated for part of the rows, as once, few or many counts, or as a class when the clone is expanded.

NA	TRBV6-5	NA	TRBJ1-1	CASSYKAEAFF	TGTGCCAGCAGTTACAAAGCTGAAGCTTTCTTT
TRBD1	TRBV30	NA	TRBJ1-4	CASSDRAANEKLFF	TGTGCCTCTAGCGACAGGGCGGCTAATGAAAAACTGTTTTTT
NA	TRBV6-5	NA	TRBJ2-7	CASGSRGYEQYF	TGTGCCAGCGGAAGCCGGGGGTACGAGCAGTACTTC
NA	TRBV20-1	NA	TRBJ2-7	CSALYRPEQYF	TGCAGTGCTCTCTATCGACCCGAGCAGTACTTC
NA	TRBV28	NA	TRBJ2-1	CASSLRFEQFF	TGTGCCAGCAGTTTGCGGTTTGAACAGTTCTTC
TRBD1	TRBV27	NA	TRBJ1-2	CASSFRDRGYGYTF	TGTGCCAGCAGTTTCCGCGACAGGGGGTATGGCTACACCTTC
NA	TRBV7-9	NA	TRBJ1-3	CASSLVLSGNTIYF	TGTGCCAGCAGCTTAGTGCTCTCTGGAAACACCATATATTTT
TRBD1	TRBV10-3	NA	TRBJ1-1	CAINPTGRENTEAFF	TGTGCCATCAACCCGACAGGGAGGGAGAACACTGAAGCTTTCTTT
NA	TRBV5-1	NA	TRBJ1-1	CASAPLNQNTEAFF	TGCGCCAGCGCCCCGCTTAACCAGAACACTGAAGCTTTCTTT
NA	TRBV24-1	few	TRBJ2-7	CATPFKGTYEQYF	TGTGCCACCCCGTTTAAGGGAACCTACGAGCAGTACTTC
NA	TRBV6-5	once	TRBJ1-2	CASRGPSYGYTF	TGTGCCAGCAGGGGCCCTAGCTATGGCTACACCTTC
NA	TRBV6-2/TRBV6-3	once	TRBJ2-1	CASSTPGAPIYNEQFF	TGTGCCAGCAGTACGCCTGGAGCGCCCATCTACAATGAGCAGTTCTTC
NA	TRBV19	NA	TRBJ1-6	CASSIGEGLINSPLHF	TGTGCCAGTAGTATAGGGGAAGGCTTGATTAATTCACCCCTCCACTTT
NA	TRBV7-2	NA	TRBJ1-1	CASSPGAPSSTEAFF	TGTGCCAGCAGCCCAGGGGCGCCTAGTTCAACTGAAGCTTTCTTT
NA	TRBV3-1	NA	TRBJ1-5	CASSQDPGQPQHF	TGTGCCAGCAGCCAAGACCCGGGTCAGCCCCAGCATTTT
TRBD2	TRBV12-3/TRBV12-4	NA	TRBJ2-1	CASSFSGGIAHEQFF	TGTGCCAGCAGTTTTAGCGGGGGTATTGCTCATGAGCAGTTCTTC
NA	TRBV14	NA	TRBJ2-3	CASTLDYRSDTQYF	TGTGCCAGCACGCTCGACTATCGTTCTGATACGCAGTATTTT
NA	TRBV20-1	NA	TRBJ2-1	CSALPPSDRDEQFF	TGCAGTGCTCTCCCTCCCTCTGACCGTGATGAGCAGTTCTTC
TRBD1	TRBV7-2	once	TRBJ1-1	CASSPGQSLNTEAFF	TGTGCCAGCAGCCCGGGACAGTCTCTGAACACTGAAGCTTTCTTT
NA	TRBV5-1	NA	TRBJ2-7	CASSRDGNEQYF	TGCGCCAGCAGCCGCGACGGAAACGAGCAGTACTTC
NA	TRBV5-4	NA	TRBJ2-4	CASSLEDSHIQYF	TGTGCCAGCAGCCTGGAGGACAGTCACATTCAGTACTTC
NA	TRBV7-2	NA	TRBJ2-1	CASSSRNVGQNNEQFF	TGTGCCAGCAGCTCCCGGAATGTGGGGCAAAACAATGAGCAGTTCTTC
NA	TRBV20-1	NA	TRBJ2-3	CSARSRLVTDTQYF	TGCAGTGCTAGATCTAGACTCGTTACAGATACGCAGTATTTT
TRBD1	TRBV27	NA	TRBJ1-2	CASSIDREYGYTF	TGTGCCAGCAGCATCGACAGGGAGTATGGCTACACCTTC
TRBD2	TRBV4-2	NA	TRBJ2-3	CASSQDSVAGETDTQYF	TGTGCCAGCAGCCAAGACTCAGTGGCGGGAGAGACGGATACGCAGTATTTT
TRBD2	TRBV4-3	NA	TRBJ2-1	CASAGLAGREQFF	TGCGCCAGCGCGGGGCTAGCGGGGCGGGAGCAGTTCTTC
NA	TRBV12-3/TRBV12-4	once	TRBJ2-7	CASSLGAGAYEQYF	TGTGCCAGCAGCCTCGGGGCAGGCGCCTACGAGCAGTACTTC
NA	TRBV9	NA	TRBJ2-2	CASSRTVGTGELFF	TGTGCCAGCAGCCGGACAGTTGGCACCGGGGAGCTGTTTTTT
NA	TRBV20-1	NA	TRBJ2-2	CSARAKGEWLTGELFF	TGCAGTGCTAGAGCAAAGGGGGAGTGGCTTACCGGGGAGCTGTTTTTT
TRBD1	TRBV5-1	once	TRBJ1-1	CASSPLTGTNTEAFF	TGCGCCAGCAGCCCCCTGACAGGGACGAACACTGAAGCTTTCTTT
NA	TRBV4-1	NA	TRBJ1-5	CASSQDRQGDQPQHF	TGCGCCAGCAGCCAAGATAGGCAGGGCGATCAGCCCCAGCATTTT
NA	TRBV7-2	NA	TRBJ2-2	CASTKTNTGELFF	TGTGCCAGCACTAAGACGAACACCGGGGAGCTGTTTTTT
NA	TRBV6-1	NA	TRBJ1-1	CASRSFPGPSNTEAFF	TGTGCCAGCAGATCATTTCCAGGGCCCTCGAACACTGAAGCTTTCTTT
NA	TRBV3-1	NA	TRBJ1-2	CASSLGTDYGYTF	TGTGCCAGCAGTCTCGGGACGGACTATGGCTACACCTTC
NA	TRBV5-1	few	TRBJ1-1	CASRGQTEAFF	TGCGCCAGCAGAGGACAGACTGAAGCTTTCTTT
NA	TRBV5-4	once	TRBJ1-2	CASSSALNYGYTF	TGTGCCAGCAGCTCGGCCCTAAACTATGGCTACACCTTC
NA	TRBV5-1	NA	TRBJ2-7	CASSLGQGGIYEQYF	TGCGCCAGCAGCTTGGGCCAGGGGGGAATCTACGAGCAGTACTTC
NA	TRBV7-8	NA	TRBJ2-2	CASSLLSVANTGELFF	TGTGCCAGCAGCTTACTATCAGTTGCGAACACCGGGGAGCTGTTTTTT
TRBD1	TRBV6-5	NA	TRBJ2-1	CASSYRDRVYNEQFF	TGTGCCAGCAGTTACAGGGACAGGGTCTACAATGAGCAGTTCTTC
TRBD1	TRBV9	NA	TRBJ1-1	CASSVGDRGRRTEAFF	TGTGCCAGCAGCGTCGGGGACAGGGGAAGGAGGACTGAAGCTTTCTTT
NA	TRBV11-2	NA	TRBJ2-1	CASSLVGPYEQFF	TGTGCCAGCAGCTTAGTGGGTCCCTATGAGCAGTTCTTC
TRBD2	TRBV6-1	NA	TRBJ2-5	CAIQTSGRPGGETQYF	TGTGCCATCCAGACTAGCGGGAGGCCGGGTGGAGAGACCCAGTACTTC
NA	TRBV21-1	NA	TRBJ2-7	CASSLYEQYF	TGTGCCAGCAGCTTATACGAGCAGTACTTC
NA	TRBV28	NA	TRBJ1-4	CASSPVEVRNEKLFF	TGTGCCAGCAGTCCAGTGGAGGTTAGGAATGAAAAACTGTTTTTT
NA	TRBV19	NA	TRBJ2-2	CASKGGEITGELFF	TGTGCCAGTAAGGGGGGCGAGATCACCGGGGAGCTGTTTTTT
NA	TRBV5-1	NA	TRBJ2-7	CASSFGTDVSYEQYF	TGCGCCAGCAGCTTTGGGACGGACGTATCCTACGAGCAGTACTTC
TRBD1	TRBV19	NA	TRBJ1-1	CASSIDLAGGTEAFF	TGTGCCAGTAGTATAGATCTGGCAGGGGGGACTGAAGCTTTCTTT
NA	TRBV25-1	NA	TRBJ1-1	CASSEWGQNTEAFF	TGTGCCAGCAGTGAATGGGGTCAGAACACTGAAGCTTTCTTT
TRBD2	TRBV7-2	NA	TRBJ2-7	CASSLASGGAASYEQYF	TGTGCCAGCAGCTTAGCCTCCGGGGGGGCAGCGTCCTACGAGCAGTACTTC
NA	TRBV2	NA	TRBJ1-4	CASSFTSLRGTTNEKLFF	TGTGCCAGCAGTTTCACTTCACTCCGGGGAACAACTAATGAAAAACTGTTTTTT
TRBD1	TRBV5-1	NA	TRBJ1-2	CASSPFEIISGTDSYGYTF	TGCGCCAGCAGCCCGTTCGAGATTATATCCGGGACAGACAGCTATGGCTACACCTTC
NA	TRBV27	NA	TRBJ1-1	CASKFIRVGTEAFF	TGTGCCAGCAAATTTATTAGGGTTGGCACTGAAGCTTTCTTT
TRBD2	TRBV6-2/TRBV6-3	once	TRBJ2-7	CASRGGSEQYF	TGTGCCAGCCGCGGGGGATCCGAGCAGTACTTC
TRBD1	TRBV3-1	NA	TRBJ1-2	CASSQQSPRQGGYTF	TGTGCCAGCAGCCAACAATCCCCGAGACAGGGCGGCTACACCTTC
TRBD2	TRBV7-2	NA	TRBJ2-5	CASSPRPSGSRETQYF	TGTGCCAGCAGCCCTCGACCCAGCGGGAGTCGAGAGACCCAGTACTTC
NA	TRBV19	NA	TRBJ1-1	CASSDGTNTEAFF	TGTGCCAGTAGTGACGGCACGAACACTGAAGCTTTCTTT
NA	TRBV5-1	NA	TRBJ2-7	CASSSPQGFEQYF	TGCGCCAGCAGCTCGCCTCAGGGATTCGAGCAGTACTTC
NA	TRBV7-2	NA	TRBJ2-1	CASSLNSNEQFF	TGTGCCAGCAGCTTAAACTCTAATGAGCAGTTCTTC
NA	TRBV20-1	NA	TRBJ1-5	CSASGNQPQHF	TGCAGTGCTAGCGGCAATCAGCCCCAGCATTTT
NA	TRBV29-1	NA	TRBJ2-1	CSGSSYNEQFF	TGCAGCGGGAGCTCCTACAATGAGCAGTTCTTC